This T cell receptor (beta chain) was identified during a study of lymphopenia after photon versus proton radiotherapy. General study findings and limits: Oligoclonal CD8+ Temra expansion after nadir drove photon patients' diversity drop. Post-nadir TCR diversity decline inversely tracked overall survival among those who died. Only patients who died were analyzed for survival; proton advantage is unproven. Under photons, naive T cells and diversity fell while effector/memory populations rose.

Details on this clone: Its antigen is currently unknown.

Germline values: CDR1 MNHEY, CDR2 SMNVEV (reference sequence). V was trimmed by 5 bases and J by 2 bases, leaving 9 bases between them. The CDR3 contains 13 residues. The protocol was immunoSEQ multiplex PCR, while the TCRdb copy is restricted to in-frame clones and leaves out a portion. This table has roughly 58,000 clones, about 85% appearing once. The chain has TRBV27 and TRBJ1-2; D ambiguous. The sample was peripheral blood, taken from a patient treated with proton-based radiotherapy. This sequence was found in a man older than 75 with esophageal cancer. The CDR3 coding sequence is TGTGCCAGCAGTCGGACGGCGAACTATGGCTACACCTTC. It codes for CASSRTANYGYTF.